This T cell receptor (beta chain) emerged from a study of T-cell memory formation after mild COVID-19. V lost 5 bases, J lost 7 bases, and 13 bases lay in between. This CDR3 region has 13 residues. TCRdb called the 5' RACE reads again in MiXCR, with one record for every CDR3 protein. This table has under 400,000 distinct CDR3 sequences, over 20% appearing once. There are a few counts of this clonotype. Material for sequencing was PBMCs or a T cell subset sorted from them (not recorded which). J is TRBJ2-3 and V is TRBV12-3 or TRBV12-4; no clear D. This clonotype was sampled from an adult woman who had mild COVID-19 (a few samples of this study predate the infection). Cell type and time point are not known. This CDR3 reads CASSPGLGNTQYF. DNA for the CDR3: TGTGCCAGCAGTCCAGGCTTAGGGAATACGCAGTATTTT.